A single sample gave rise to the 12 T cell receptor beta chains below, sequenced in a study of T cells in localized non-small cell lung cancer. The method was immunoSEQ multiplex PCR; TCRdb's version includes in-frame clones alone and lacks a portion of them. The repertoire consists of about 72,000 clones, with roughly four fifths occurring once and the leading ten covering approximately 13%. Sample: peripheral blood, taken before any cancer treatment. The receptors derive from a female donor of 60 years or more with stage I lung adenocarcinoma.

The CDR3 DNA reads as TGTGCCAGCAGCCGCGACTATGCTGGAAACACCATATATTTT. It encodes CASSRDYAGNTIYF. V is TRBV11-2 and J is TRBJ1-3; D uncertain. CDR3 length: 14 residues. The ends were cut back, 5 bases at V and 2 bases at J, with 10 bases in the middle. Looked up from germline, CDR1 is SGHAT and CDR2 is FQNNGV.

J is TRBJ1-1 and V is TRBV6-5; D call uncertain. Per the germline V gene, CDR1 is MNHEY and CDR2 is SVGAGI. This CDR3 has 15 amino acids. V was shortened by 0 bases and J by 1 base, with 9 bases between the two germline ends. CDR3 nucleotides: TGTGCCAGCAGTTACTCTGACACTCCGAACACTGAAGCTTTCTTT. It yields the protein CASSYSDTPNTEAFF.

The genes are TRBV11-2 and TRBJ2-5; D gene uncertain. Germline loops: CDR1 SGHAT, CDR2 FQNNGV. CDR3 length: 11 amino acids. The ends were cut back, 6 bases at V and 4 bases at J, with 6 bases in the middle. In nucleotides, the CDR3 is TGTGCCAGCAGTCAAGGAGAGACCCAGTACTTC. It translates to CASSQGETQYF.

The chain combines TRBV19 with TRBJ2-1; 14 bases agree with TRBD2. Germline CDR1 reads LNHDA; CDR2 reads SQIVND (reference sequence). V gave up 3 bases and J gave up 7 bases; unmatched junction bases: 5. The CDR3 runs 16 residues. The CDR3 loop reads CASSIRTSGRTNEQFF. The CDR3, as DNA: TGTGCCAGTAGTATTCGGACTAGCGGGAGGACAAATGAGCAGTTCTTC.

CDR3 protein: CASSWGGVSGEETQYF. The CDR3 nucleotides read TGCGCCAGCAGCTGGGGAGGCGTATCAGGGGAAGAGACCCAGTACTTC. The chain uses TRBV5-1 and TRBJ2-5, with D perhaps assigned TRBD1 or TRBD2 (6 bases each). Germline CDR1 SGHRS, CDR2 YFSETQ. V was trimmed by 3 bases and J by 3 bases, leaving 18 bases between them. This CDR3 region has 16 residues.

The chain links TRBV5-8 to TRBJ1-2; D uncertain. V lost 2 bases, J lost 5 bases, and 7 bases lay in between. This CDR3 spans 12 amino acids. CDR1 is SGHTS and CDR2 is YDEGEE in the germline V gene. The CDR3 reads CASSFTSYGYTF. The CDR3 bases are TGTGCCAGCAGCTTTACCAGTTATGGCTACACCTTC.

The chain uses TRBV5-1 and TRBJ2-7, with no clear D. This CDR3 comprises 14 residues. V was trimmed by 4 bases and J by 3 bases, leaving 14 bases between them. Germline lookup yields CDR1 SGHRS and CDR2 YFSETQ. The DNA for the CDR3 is TGCGCCAGCAGCCGAGACGGTCAAATCTACGAGCAGTACTTC. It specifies CASSRDGQIYEQYF.

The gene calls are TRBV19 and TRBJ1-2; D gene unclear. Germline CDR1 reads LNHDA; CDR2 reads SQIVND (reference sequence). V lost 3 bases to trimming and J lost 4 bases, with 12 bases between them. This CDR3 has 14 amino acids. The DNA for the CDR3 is TGTGCCAGTAGTATTTGGCCCCCCGGCTATGGCTACACCTTC. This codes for CASSIWPPGYGYTF. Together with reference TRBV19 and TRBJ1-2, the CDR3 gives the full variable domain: DGGITQSPKYLFRKEGQNVTLSCEQNLNHDAMYWYRQDPGQGLRLIYYSQIVNDFQKGDIAEGYSVSREKKESFPLTVTSAQKNPTAFYLCASSIWPPGYGYTFGSGTRLTVV.

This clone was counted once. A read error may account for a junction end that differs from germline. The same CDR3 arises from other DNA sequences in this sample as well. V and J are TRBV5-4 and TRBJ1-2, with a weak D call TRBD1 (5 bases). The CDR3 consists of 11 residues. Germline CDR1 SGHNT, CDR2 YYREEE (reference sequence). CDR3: CASSSRRDSSF. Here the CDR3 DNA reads TGTGCCAGCAGCTCGCGCCGAGACAGCTCCTTC.

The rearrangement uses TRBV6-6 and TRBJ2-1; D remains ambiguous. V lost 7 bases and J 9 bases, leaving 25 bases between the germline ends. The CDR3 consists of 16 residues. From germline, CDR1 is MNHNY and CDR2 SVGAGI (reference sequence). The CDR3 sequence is CASNPVNPKLTGEQFF. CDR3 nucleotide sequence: TGTGCCAGCAACCCAGTTAACCCTAAGCTGACGGGTGAGCAGTTCTTC.

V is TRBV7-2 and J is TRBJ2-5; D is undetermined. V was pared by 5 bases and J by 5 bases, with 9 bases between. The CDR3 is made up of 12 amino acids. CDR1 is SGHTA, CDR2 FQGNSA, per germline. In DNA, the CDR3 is TGTGCCAGCAGCCCACACGGGGAGACCCAGTACTTC. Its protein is CASSPHGETQYF.

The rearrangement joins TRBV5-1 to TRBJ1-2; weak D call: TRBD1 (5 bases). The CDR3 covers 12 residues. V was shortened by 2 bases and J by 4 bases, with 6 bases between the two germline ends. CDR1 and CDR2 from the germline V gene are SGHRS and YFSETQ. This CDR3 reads CASSFDSYGYTF. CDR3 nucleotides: TGCGCCAGCAGCTTCGACAGCTATGGCTACACCTTC.